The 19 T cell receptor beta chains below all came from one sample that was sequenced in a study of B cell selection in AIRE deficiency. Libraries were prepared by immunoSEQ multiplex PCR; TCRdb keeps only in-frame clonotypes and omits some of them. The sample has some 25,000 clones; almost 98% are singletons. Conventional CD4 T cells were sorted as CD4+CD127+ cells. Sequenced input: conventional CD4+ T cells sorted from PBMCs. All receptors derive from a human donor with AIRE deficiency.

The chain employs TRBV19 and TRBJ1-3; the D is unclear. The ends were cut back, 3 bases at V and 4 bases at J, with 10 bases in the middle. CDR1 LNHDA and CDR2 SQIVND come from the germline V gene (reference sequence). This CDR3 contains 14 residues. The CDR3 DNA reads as TGTGCCAGTAGTATCCCGGGAACAGGAAACACCATATATTTT. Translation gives CASSIPGTGNTIYF.

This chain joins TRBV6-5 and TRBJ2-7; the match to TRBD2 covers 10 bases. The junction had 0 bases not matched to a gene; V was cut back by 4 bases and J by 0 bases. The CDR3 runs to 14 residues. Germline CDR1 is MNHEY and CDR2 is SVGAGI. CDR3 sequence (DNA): TGTGCCAGCAGTTTAGCGGGAGGCTCCTACGAGCAGTACTTC. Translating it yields CASSLAGGSYEQYF.

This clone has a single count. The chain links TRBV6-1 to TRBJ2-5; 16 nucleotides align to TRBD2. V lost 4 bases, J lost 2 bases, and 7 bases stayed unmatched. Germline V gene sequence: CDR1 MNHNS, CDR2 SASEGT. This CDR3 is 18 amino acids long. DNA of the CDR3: TGTGCCAGCAGTGCCGGGACTAGCGGGAGGGCCGTACAAGAGACCCAGTACTTC. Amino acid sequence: CASSAGTSGRAVQETQYF.

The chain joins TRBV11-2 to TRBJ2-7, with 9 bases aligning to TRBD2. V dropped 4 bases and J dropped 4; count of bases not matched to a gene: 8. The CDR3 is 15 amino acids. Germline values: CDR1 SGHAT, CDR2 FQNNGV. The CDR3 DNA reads TGTGCCAGCAGCTCCGTAGCGGGAGCAAAATACGAGCAGTACTTC. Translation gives CASSSVAGAKYEQYF. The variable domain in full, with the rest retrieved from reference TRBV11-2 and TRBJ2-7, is EAGVAQSPRYKIIEKRQSVAFWCNPISGHATLYWYQQILGQGPKLLIQFQNNGVVDDSQLPKDRFSAERLKGVDSTLKIQPAKLEDSAVYLCASSSVAGAKYEQYFGPGTRLTVT.

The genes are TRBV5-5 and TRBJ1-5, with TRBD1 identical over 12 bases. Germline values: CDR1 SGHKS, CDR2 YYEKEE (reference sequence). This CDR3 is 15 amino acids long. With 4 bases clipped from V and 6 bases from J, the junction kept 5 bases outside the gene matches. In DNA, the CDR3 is TGTGCCAGCAGCGGGGGACAGGGGGCTAGTCAGCCCCAGCATTTT. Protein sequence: CASSGGQGASQPQHF.

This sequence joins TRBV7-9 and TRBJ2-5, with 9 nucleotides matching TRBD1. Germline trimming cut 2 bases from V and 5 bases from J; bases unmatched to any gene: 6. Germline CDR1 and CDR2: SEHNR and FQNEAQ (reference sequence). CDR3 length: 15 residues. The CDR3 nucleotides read TGTGCCAGCAGCTTACCACAGGGGGCGCATGAGACCCAGTACTTC. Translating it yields CASSLPQGAHETQYF.

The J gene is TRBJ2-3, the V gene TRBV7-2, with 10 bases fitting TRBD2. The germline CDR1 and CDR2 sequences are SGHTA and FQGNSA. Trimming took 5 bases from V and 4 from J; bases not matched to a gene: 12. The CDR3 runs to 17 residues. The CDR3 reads CASSLHVLAGGPDTQYF. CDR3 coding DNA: TGTGCCAGCAGCCTCCATGTTTTAGCGGGAGGACCAGATACGCAGTATTTT.

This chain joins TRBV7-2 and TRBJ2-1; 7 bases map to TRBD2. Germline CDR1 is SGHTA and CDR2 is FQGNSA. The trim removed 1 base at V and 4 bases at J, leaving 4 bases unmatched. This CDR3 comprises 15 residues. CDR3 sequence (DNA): TGTGCCAGCAGCTTAGATCGCGGGAGTTACAATGAGCAGTTCTTC. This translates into CASSLDRGSYNEQFF.

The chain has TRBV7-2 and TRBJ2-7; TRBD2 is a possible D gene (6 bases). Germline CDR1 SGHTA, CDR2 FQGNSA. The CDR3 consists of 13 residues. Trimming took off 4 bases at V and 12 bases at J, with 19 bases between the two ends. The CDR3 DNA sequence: TGTGCCAGCAGCTCTCCAGGAGAAAGGGACTGGTACTTC. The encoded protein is CASSSPGERDWYF.

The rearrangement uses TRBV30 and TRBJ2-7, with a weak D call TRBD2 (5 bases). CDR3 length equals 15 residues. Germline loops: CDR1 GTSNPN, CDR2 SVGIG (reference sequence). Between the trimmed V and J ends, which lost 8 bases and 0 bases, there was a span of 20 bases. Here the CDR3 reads CATRRQRTFSYEQYF. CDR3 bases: TGTGCCACGAGACGCCAGCGGACTTTCTCCTACGAGCAGTACTTC.

CDR3 in amino acids: CASSPRVGGTYTGELFF. The CDR3 region has the DNA TGTGCCAGCAGCCCCCGTGTGGGTGGGACGTACACCGGGGAGCTGTTTTTT. V and J are TRBV9 and TRBJ2-2; D possibly uses TRBD1 or TRBD2 (5 bases each). The CDR3 extends over 17 amino acids. The germline gives CDR1 SGDLS, CDR2 YYNGEE. The germline V and J ends were trimmed by 4 bases and 3 bases, with 19 bases remaining between them.

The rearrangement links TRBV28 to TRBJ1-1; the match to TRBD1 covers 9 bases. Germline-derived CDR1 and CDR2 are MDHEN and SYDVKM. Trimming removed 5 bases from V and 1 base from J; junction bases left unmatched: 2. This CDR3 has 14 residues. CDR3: CASSRQGGNTEAFF. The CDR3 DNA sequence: TGTGCCAGCAGTAGACAGGGGGGGAACACTGAAGCTTTCTTT. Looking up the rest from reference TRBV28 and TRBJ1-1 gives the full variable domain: DVKVTQSSRYLVKRTGEKVFLECVQDMDHENMFWYRQDPGLGLRLIYFSYDVKMKEKGDIPEGYSVSREKKERFSLILESASTNQTSMYLCASSRQGGNTEAFFGQGTRLTVV.

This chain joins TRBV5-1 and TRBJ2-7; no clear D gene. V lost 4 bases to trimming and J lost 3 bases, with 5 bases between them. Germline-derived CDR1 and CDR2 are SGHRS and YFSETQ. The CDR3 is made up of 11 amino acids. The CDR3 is CASSHGYEQYF. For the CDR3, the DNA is TGCGCCAGCAGCCATGGCTACGAGCAGTACTTC.

DNA for the CDR3: TGTGCCAGCACCCTCACTCGGCTAGCGGGAGGGGGAGGGGAGCTGTTTTTT. It is translated as CASTLTRLAGGGGELFF. The chain couples TRBV7-8 to TRBJ2-2; 12 bases line up with TRBD2. V lost 7 bases, J lost 8 bases, and 14 bases stayed unmatched. Germline V CDR1 and CDR2: SGHVS, FQNEAQ. The CDR3 is 17 amino acids.

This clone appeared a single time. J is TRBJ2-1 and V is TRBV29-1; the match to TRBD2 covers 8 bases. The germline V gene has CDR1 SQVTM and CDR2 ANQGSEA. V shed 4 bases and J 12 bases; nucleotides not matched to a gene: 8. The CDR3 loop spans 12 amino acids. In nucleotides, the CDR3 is TGCAGCGTTGGACTAGCGAGGTCGGGGCAGTTCTTC. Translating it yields CSVGLARSGQFF.

CDR3 loop: CASSPPGQVNTEAFF. DNA of the CDR3: TGTGCCAGCAGTCCCCCGGGACAGGTGAACACTGAAGCTTTCTTT. The rearrangement uses TRBV27 and TRBJ1-1; 8 nucleotides match TRBD1. Trimming took 5 bases from V and 0 from J; bases not matched to a gene: 5. The CDR3 covers 15 residues. The germline V gene encodes CDR1 MNHEY and CDR2 SMNVEV (reference sequence).

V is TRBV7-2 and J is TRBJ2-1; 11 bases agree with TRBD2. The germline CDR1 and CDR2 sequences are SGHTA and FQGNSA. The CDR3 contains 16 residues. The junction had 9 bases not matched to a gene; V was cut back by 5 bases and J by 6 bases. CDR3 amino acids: CASSPGIAGGSNEQFF. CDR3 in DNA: TGTGCCAGCAGCCCCGGAATAGCGGGAGGGTCCAATGAGCAGTTCTTC.

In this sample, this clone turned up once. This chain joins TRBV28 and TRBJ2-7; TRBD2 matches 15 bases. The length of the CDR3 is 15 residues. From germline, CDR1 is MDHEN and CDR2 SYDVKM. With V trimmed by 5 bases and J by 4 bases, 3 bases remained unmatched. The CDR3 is CASSRTSGGGYEQYF. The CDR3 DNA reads TGTGCCAGCAGTCGGACTAGCGGGGGGGGATACGAGCAGTACTTC.

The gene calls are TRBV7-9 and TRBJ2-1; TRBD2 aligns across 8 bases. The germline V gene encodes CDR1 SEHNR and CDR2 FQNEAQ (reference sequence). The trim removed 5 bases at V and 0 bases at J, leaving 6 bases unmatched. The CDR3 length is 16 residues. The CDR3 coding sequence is TGTGCCAGCAGCACCGAGCGGGGGAGCTCCTACAATGAGCAGTTCTTC. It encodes CASSTERGSSYNEQFF.